The sequence of this T cell receptor (beta chain) was determined in a study of blood T cells in healthy people across ages. Study-level points and caveats: Both naive CD4+ cell counts and diversity were greater in long-lived donors than in aged donors.

For the second PCR, which ran for 7 to 11 cycles, a sample-barcoded 5' primer and a J-beta primer mix were used. TCRdb ran MiXCR on the 5' RACE reads and lists one entry per CDR3 protein. The sample carries about 840,000 distinct CDR3 sequences, roughly 29% recorded once. There are 14 residues in the CDR3. V was clipped by 0 bases and J by 11 bases, with 19 bases between them. The germline gives CDR1 DFQATT, CDR2 SNEGSKA (reference sequence). Turning to this clonotype: Its antigen is not known.

These data were also reused for a study on T cells of mothers and their children. That paper notes: At a sensitivity of around 100 clones per million clonotypes, no persistent microchimeric T cell clones appeared.

The gene calls are TRBV20-1 and TRBJ2-5; D not certain. The sample consisted of blood. The clonotype originates from a middle-aged woman in good health. The CDR3 DNA sequence: TGCAGTGCTAGAGATCTTCAGAGTGTCAATGAGCAGTACTTC. Protein product: CSARDLQSVNEQYF.